This passage covers 9 T cell receptor beta chains from one sample sequenced in a study of OX40 agonist ivuxolimab in advanced cancers. Measured with immunoSEQ multiplex PCR; TCRdb has only the in-frame clones, and not every one. The sample has some 100,000 clones; around four fifths are singletons. The material sequenced was CD4+ or CD8+ T cells sorted from blood, taken in a trial of the OX40 agonist ivuxolimab. The receptors originated from an adult with an advanced solid tumor such as melanoma, head and neck, liver or kidney cancer.

This clone has just a few counts. This chain uses TRBV28 with TRBJ1-5; D not resolved. Trimming removed 6 bases from V and 1 base from J, with 4 bases in between. The germline CDR1 and CDR2 sequences are MDHEN and SYDVKM. The CDR3 has 12 amino acids. The CDR3: CASRQSNQPQHF. DNA of the CDR3: TGTGCCAGCAGGCAAAGCAATCAGCCCCAGCATTTT.

J is TRBJ2-5 and V is TRBV9; D is perhaps TRBD1 (6 bases). The germline V gene has CDR1 SGDLS and CDR2 YYNGEE. V was pared by 4 bases and J by 1 base, with 17 bases between. This CDR3 has 16 residues. The CDR3 coding sequence is TGTGCCAGCAGCCCCTCGATACAGGGCCGCCAAGAGACCCAGTACTTC. As protein: CASSPSIQGRQETQYF.

The CDR3 loop reads CASSLESGTNYGYTF. In DNA form, the CDR3 reads TGCGCCAGCAGCTTGGAGTCCGGGACTAACTATGGCTACACCTTC. The chain couples TRBV5-1 to TRBJ1-2; D is unresolved. Germline CDR1 and CDR2: SGHRS and YFSETQ. The CDR3 has 15 amino acids. The V end lost 0 bases, the J end lost 0 bases, and 9 bases lay between the germline ends. Full variable domain (rest looked up from reference TRBV5-1 and TRBJ1-2): KAGVTQTPRYLIKTRGQQVTLSCSPISGHRSVSWYQQTPGQGLQFLFEYFSETQRNKGNFPGRFSGRQFSNSRSEMNVSTLELGDSALYLCASSLESGTNYGYTFGSGTRLTVV.

The chain links TRBV6-5 to TRBJ2-3; D is uncertain. The CDR3 spans 15 residues. The germline V gene encodes CDR1 MNHEY and CDR2 SVGAGI. Trimming removed 1 base from V and 1 base from J, with 9 bases in between. The CDR3: CASSYLPGGTDTQYF. The CDR3 DNA reads as TGTGCCAGCAGTTACTTGCCGGGTGGCACAGATACGCAGTATTTT.

The chain employs TRBV7-2 and TRBJ1-1; tentative D call: TRBD1 (6 bases). The germline CDR1 and CDR2 sequences are SGHTA and FQGNSA. This CDR3 spans 12 amino acids. The V gene lost 2 bases and the J gene lost 11 bases, with 12 bases spanning the gap. The CDR3 sequence: CASSLRGQGAFF. For the CDR3, the DNA is TGTGCCAGCAGCTTAAGGGGTCAGGGGGCTTTCTTT. Complete variable domain (other parts from reference TRBV7-2 and TRBJ1-1): GAGVSQSPSNKVTEKGKDVELRCDPISGHTALYWYRQSLGQGLEFLIYFQGNSAPDKSGLPSDRFSAERTGGSVSTLTIQRTQQEDSAVYLCASSLRGQGAFFGQGTRLTVV.

V and J are TRBV6-1 and TRBJ2-7; TRBD1 aligns across 12 bases. The germline gives CDR1 MNHNS, CDR2 SASEGT. The CDR3 runs 12 residues. V dropped 8 bases and J dropped 11; count of bases not matched to a gene: 7. CDR3 DNA sequence: TGTGCCAGCGCCTCCGGGACAGGGGGCAAGTACGTC. This codes for CASASGTGGKYV.

V usage is TRBV19 and J usage is TRBJ1-2, with D unclear. Germline-derived CDR1 and CDR2 are LNHDA and SQIVND (reference sequence). V lost 7 bases to trimming and J lost 5 bases, with 14 bases between them. There are 13 residues in the CDR3. The CDR3 nucleotides are TGTGCCAGTACTCGGGAAGTTTGGTATGGCTACACCTTC. It is translated as CASTREVWYGYTF.

By sample share, this clone is medium-sized. The chain combines TRBV27 with TRBJ1-6; 12 bases are shared with TRBD1. This CDR3 contains 19 residues. J lost 9 bases, V lost 2 bases, and 14 bases had no gene match. CDR1 is MNHEY and CDR2 is SMNVEV in the germline V gene (reference sequence). The CDR3 DNA is TGTGCCAGCAGTTTAGGACGTTCGGGACAGGGGGCCGTCCGTTCACCCCTCCACTTT. Translated: CASSLGRSGQGAVRSPLHF.

This chain connects TRBV7-9 to TRBJ2-7; 11 bases are a match to TRBD1. This CDR3 spans 14 amino acids. Germline values: CDR1 SEHNR, CDR2 FQNEAQ (reference sequence). Trimming removed 5 bases from V and 5 bases from J; junction bases left unmatched: 5. The chain's CDR3 is CASSPGQGANEQYF. The CDR3 DNA reads TGTGCCAGCAGCCCAGGACAGGGGGCCAACGAGCAGTACTTC.